This T cell receptor beta chain was sequenced in a study of blood T cell repertoires in COVID-19. This CDR3 region has 14 residues. Looked up from germline, CDR1 is SGHTA and CDR2 is FQGNSA. The V end lost 3 bases, the J end lost 6 bases, and 14 bases lay between the germline ends. Here immunoSEQ multiplex PCR was the method, and the copy in TCRdb shows in-frame clones only, minus some. This sample yields roughly 350,000 clones, of which around 87% are seen a single time; roughly 10% belongs to the top ten. The chain recombines TRBV7-2 with TRBJ2-5; a possible D gene is TRBD1 (5 bases). The source material was peripheral blood. The TCR comes from a woman aged 30 to 39 with COVID-19, enrolled during active disease. CDR3 protein: CASSLPQGKKTQYF. DNA of the CDR3: TGTGCCAGCAGCTTGCCGCAGGGAAAGAAGACCCAGTACTTC. Complete variable domain (other parts from reference TRBV7-2 and TRBJ2-5): GAGVSQSPSNKVTEKGKDVELRCDPISGHTALYWYRQSLGQGLEFLIYFQGNSAPDKSGLPSDRFSAERTGGSVSTLTIQRTQQEDSAVYLCASSLPQGKKTQYFGPGTRLLVL.